This is a list of T cell receptor beta chains from one sample in a study of T-cell reconstitution after alpha-beta-depleted transplantation in children. TCRdb called the PCR reads again in MiXCR, with one record for every CDR3 protein. The sample records hundreds of thousands of distinct CDR3 sequences, over 15% being singletons. Sequencing used PBMCs from the stem cell graft donor, obtained from the stem cell graft. These receptors were collected from a human donor who donated a stem cell graft to a child with acute myeloid leukemia. The CDR3 runs from the conserved cysteine through the conserved F or W.

cdr3_aa	v_call	j_call
CASSSPFATDTQYF	TRBV12-3/TRBV12-4	TRBJ2-3
CASSRMGLALETQYF	TRBV6-1	TRBJ2-5
CASSFGQESQETQYF	TRBV5-4	TRBJ2-5
CSARTGLGYTF	TRBV20-1	TRBJ1-2
CAISRESDSPLHF	TRBV10-3	TRBJ1-6
CASSLGDTYEQYF	TRBV5-6	TRBJ2-7
CASSSLDSHTDTQYF	TRBV5-6	TRBJ2-3
CSAEAGGLYNEQFF	TRBV20-1	TRBJ2-1
CAAGAYNEQFF	TRBV7-9	TRBJ2-1
CASSQETASGANVLTF	TRBV4-3	TRBJ2-6